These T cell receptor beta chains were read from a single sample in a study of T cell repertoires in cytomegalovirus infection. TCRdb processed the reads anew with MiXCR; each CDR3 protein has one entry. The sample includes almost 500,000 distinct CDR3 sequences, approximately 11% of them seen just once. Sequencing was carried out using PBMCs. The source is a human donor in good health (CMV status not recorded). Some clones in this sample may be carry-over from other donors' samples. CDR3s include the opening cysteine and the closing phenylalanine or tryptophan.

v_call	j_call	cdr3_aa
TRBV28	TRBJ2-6	CASSWTSGPFVLTF
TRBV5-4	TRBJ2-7	CASSSDGNSYEQYF
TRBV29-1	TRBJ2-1	CSVLTGGSLAVYSYNEQFF
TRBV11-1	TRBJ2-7	CASSHGAGGGYEQYF
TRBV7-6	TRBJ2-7	CASSLGDRGTYEQYF
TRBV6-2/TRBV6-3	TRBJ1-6	CASGLQGQSGNSPLHF
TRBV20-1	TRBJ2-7	CSAREYYEQYF
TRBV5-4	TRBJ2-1	CASSNPGDNEQFF
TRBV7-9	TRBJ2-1	CASSSIKRANINEQFF
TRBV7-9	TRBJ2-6	CASSTDRAPGANVLTF
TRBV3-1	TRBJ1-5	CTSSQSLTRGSRVNQPQHF
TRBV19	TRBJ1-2	CASSSDMGRTGKYGYTF
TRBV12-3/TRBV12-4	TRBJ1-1	CASSVLGTEAFF
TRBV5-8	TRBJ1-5	CASSASGTGRTNGNQPQHF
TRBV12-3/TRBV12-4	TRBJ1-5	CASSLEGFNQPQHF
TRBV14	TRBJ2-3	CASSQDLTFLLTDTQYF
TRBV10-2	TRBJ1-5	CASSEIRSQPQHF
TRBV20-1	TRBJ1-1	CSAGQGFTEAFF
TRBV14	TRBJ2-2	CASSQRYRANTGELFF